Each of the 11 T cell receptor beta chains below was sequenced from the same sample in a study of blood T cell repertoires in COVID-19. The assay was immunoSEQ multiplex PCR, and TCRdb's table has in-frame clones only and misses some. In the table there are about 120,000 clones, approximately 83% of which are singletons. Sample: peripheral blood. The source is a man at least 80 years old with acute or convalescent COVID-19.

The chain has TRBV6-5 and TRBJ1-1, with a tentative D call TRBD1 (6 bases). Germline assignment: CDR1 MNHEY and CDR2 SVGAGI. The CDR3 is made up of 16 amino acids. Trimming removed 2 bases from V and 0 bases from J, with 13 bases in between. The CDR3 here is CASSYGGAGLNTEAFF. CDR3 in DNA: TGTGCCAGCAGTTACGGGGGGGCAGGGTTGAACACTGAAGCTTTCTTT.

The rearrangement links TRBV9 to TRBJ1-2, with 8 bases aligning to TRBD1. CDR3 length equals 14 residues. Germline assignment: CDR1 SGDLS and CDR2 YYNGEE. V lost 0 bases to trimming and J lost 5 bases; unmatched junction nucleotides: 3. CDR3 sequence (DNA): TGTGCCAGCAGCGTAGGGACAGGGACATATGGCTACACCTTC. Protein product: CASSVGTGTYGYTF.

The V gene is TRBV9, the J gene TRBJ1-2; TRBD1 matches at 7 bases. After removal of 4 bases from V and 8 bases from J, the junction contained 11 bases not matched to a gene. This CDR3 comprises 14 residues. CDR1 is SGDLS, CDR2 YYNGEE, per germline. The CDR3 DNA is TGTGCCAGCAGCACTAACAGGGGTGGGCGAGGCTACACCTTC. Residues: CASSTNRGGRGYTF.

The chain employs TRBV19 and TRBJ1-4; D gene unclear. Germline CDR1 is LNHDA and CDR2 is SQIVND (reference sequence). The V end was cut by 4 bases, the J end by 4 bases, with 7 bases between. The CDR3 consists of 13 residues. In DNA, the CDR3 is TGTGCCAGTAGTAGGGGAGTTAATGAAAAACTGTTTTTT. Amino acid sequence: CASSRGVNEKLFF.

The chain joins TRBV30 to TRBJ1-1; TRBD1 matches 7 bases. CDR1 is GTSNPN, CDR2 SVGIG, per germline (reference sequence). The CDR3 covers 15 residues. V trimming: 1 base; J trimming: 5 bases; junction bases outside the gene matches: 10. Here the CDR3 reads CAWSGSRDSMTEAFF. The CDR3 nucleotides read TGTGCCTGGAGTGGGTCCCGGGACAGTATGACTGAAGCTTTCTTT.

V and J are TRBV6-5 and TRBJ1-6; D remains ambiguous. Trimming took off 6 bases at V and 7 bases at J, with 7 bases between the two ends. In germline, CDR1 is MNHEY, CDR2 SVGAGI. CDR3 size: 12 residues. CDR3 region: CASRQNNSPLHF. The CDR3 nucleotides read TGTGCCAGCAGACAAAACAATTCACCCCTCCACTTT.

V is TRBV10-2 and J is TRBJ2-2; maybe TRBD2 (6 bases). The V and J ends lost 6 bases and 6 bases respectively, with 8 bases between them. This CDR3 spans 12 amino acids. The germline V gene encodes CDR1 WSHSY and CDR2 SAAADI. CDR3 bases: TGCGCCAGCAGCTCGGGGGCCGGGGAGCTGTTTTTT. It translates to CASSSGAGELFF.

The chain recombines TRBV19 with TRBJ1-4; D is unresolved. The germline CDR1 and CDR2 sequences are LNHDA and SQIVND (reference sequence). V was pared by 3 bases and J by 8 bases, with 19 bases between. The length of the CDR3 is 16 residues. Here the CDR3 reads CASSISRMSMREKLFF. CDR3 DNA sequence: TGTGCCAGTAGTATTTCCAGGATGAGCATGCGAGAAAAACTGTTTTTT.

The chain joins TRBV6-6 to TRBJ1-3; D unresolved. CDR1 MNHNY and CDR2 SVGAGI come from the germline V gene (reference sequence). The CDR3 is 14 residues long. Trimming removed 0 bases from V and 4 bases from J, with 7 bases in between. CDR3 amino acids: CASSYSESGNTIYF. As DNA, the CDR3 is TGTGCCAGCAGTTACTCGGAGAGCGGAAACACCATATATTTT.

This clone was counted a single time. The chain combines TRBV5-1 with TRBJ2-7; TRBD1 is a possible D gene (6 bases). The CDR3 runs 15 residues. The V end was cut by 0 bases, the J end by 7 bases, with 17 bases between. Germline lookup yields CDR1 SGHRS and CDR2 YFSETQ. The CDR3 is CASSLGPDRSGEQYF. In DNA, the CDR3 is TGCGCCAGCAGCTTGGGCCCGGACAGATCAGGGGAGCAGTACTTC. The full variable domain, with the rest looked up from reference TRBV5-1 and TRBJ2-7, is KAGVTQTPRYLIKTRGQQVTLSCSPISGHRSVSWYQQTPGQGLQFLFEYFSETQRNKGNFPGRFSGRQFSNSRSEMNVSTLELGDSALYLCASSLGPDRSGEQYFGPGTRLTVT.

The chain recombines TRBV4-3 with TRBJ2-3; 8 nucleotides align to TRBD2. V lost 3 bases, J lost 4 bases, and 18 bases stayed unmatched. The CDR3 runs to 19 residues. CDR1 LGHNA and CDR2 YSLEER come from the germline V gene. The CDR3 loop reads CASSQAGGGGSTPADTQYF. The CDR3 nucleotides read TGCGCCAGCAGCCAGGCGGGAGGCGGAGGATCAACCCCCGCAGATACGCAGTATTTT.